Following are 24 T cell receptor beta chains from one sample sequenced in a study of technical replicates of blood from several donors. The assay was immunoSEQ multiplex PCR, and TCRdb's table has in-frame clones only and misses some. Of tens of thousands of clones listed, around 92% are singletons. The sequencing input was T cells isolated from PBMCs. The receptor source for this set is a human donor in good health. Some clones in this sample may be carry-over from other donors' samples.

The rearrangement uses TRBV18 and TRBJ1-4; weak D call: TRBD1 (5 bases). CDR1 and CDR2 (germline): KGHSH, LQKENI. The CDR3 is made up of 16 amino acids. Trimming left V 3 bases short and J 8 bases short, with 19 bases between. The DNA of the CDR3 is TGTGCCAGCTCACCTAAGCGACAGCGCTTAATGGAAAAACTGTTTTTT. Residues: CASSPKRQRLMEKLFF.

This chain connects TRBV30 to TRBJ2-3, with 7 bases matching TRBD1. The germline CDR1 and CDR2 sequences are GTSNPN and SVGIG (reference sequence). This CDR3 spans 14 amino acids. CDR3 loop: CACRGQTSTDTQYF. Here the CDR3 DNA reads TGTGCTTGCCGGGGACAGACCAGCACAGATACGCAGTATTTT.

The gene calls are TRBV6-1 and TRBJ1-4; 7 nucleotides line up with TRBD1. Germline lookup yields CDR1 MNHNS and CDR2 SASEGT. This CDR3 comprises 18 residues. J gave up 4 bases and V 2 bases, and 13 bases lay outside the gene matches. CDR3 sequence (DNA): TGTGCCAGCAGTGAATATGATTTCAACGGGGACAGTAATGAAAAACTGTTTTTT. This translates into CASSEYDFNGDSNEKLFF.

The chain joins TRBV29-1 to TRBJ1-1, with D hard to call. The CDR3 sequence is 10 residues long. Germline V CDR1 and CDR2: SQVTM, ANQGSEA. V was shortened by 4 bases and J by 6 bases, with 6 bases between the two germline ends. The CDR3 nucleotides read TGCAGCGTTGCGGAGCCTGAAGCTTTCTTT. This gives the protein CSVAEPEAFF.

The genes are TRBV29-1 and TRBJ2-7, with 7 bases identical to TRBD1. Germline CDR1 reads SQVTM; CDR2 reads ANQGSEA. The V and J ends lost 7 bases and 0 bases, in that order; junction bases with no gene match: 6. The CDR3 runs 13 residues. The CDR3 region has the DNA TGCAGCGCCGTTCGGACAGGCTCCTACGAGCAGTACTTC. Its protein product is CSAVRTGSYEQYF.

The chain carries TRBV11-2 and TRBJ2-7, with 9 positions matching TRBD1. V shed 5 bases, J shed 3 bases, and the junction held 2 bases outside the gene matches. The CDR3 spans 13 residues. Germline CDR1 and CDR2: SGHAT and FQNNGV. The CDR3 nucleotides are TGTGCCAGCAGCCCGGGACAGGGCTACGAGCAGTACTTC. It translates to CASSPGQGYEQYF. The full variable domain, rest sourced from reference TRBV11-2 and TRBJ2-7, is EAGVAQSPRYKIIEKRQSVAFWCNPISGHATLYWYQQILGQGPKLLIQFQNNGVVDDSQLPKDRFSAERLKGVDSTLKIQPAKLEDSAVYLCASSPGQGYEQYFGPGTRLTVT.

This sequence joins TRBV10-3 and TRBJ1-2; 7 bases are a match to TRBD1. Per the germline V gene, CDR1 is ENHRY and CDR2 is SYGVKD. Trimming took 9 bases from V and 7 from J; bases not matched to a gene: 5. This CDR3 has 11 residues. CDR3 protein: CAIQNRGGYTF. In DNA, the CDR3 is TGTGCCATTCAGAACAGGGGTGGCTACACCTTC.

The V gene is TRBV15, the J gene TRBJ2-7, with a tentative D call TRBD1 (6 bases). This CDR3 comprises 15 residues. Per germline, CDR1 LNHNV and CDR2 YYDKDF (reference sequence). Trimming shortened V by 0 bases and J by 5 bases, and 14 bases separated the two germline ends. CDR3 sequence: CATSRDPDRLNEQYF. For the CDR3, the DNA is TGTGCCACCAGCAGAGACCCCGACAGGCTCAACGAGCAGTACTTC.

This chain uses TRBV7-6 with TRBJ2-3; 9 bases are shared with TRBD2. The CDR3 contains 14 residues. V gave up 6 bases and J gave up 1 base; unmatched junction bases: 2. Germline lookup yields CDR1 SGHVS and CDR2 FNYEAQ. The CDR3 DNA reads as TGTGCCAGCAGGTCTAGCGGGGGCACAGATACGCAGTATTTT. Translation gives CASRSSGGTDTQYF.

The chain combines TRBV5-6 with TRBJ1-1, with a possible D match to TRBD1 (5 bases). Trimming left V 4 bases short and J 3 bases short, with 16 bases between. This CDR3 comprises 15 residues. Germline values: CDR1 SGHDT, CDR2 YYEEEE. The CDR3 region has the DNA TGTGCCAGCAGCGGTGGTACAGGCGACTACACTGAAGCTTTCTTT. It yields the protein CASSGGTGDYTEAFF.

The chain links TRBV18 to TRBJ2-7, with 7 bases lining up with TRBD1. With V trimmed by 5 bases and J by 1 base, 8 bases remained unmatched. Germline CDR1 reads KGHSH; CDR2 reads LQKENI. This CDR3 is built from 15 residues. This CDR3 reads CASSLTGDGSYEQYF. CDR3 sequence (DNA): TGTGCCAGCTCATTAACAGGGGACGGGTCCTACGAGCAGTACTTC.

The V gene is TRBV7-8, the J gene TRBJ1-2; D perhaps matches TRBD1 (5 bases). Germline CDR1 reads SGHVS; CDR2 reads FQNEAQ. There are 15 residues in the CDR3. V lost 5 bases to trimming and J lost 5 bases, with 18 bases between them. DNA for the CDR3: TGTGCCAGCAGCCTACCCCGGTCAGGGCCTTATGGCTACACCTTC. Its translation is CASSLPRSGPYGYTF.

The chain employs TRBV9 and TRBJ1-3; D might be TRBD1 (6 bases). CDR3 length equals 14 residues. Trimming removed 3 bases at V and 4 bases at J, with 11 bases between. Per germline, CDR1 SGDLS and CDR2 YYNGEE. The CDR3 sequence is CASSADSLGNTIYF. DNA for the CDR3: TGTGCCAGCAGCGCGGACAGTCTGGGAAACACCATATATTTT.

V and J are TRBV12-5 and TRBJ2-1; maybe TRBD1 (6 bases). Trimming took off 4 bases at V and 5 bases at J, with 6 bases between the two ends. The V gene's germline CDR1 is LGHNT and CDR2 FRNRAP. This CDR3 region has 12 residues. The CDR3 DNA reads TGTGCTAGTGGTTGGGACAACAATGAGCAGTTCTTC. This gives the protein CASGWDNNEQFF.

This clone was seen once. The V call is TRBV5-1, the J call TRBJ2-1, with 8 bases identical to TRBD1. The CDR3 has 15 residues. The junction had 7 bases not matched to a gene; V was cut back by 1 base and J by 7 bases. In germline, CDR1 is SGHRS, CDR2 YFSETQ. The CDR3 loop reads CASSLTTGGMNEQFF. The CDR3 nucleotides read TGCGCCAGCAGCTTGACAACAGGGGGTATGAATGAGCAGTTCTTC. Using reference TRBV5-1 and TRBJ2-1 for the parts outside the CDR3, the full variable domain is KAGVTQTPRYLIKTRGQQVTLSCSPISGHRSVSWYQQTPGQGLQFLFEYFSETQRNKGNFPGRFSGRQFSNSRSEMNVSTLELGDSALYLCASSLTTGGMNEQFFGPGTRLTVL.

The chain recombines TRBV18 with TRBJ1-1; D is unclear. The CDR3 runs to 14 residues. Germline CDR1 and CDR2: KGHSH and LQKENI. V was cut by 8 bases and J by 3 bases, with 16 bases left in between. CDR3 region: CASRKGGRDTEAFF. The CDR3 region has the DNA TGTGCCAGCCGTAAGGGAGGGAGGGACACTGAAGCTTTCTTT.

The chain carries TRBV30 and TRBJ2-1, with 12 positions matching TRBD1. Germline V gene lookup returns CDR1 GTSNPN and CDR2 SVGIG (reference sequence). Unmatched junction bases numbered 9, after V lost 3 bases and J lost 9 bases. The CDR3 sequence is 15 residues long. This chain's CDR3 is CAWRSFGTGGSEQFF. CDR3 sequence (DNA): TGTGCCTGGAGATCTTTCGGGACAGGGGGCAGTGAGCAGTTCTTC.

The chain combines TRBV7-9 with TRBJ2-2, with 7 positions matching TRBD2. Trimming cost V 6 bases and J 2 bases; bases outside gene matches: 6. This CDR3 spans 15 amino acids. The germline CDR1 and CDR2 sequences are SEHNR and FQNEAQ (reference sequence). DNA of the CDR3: TGTGCCAGCAGTCAAGCGGGACGAAACACCGGGGAGCTGTTTTTT. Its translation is CASSQAGRNTGELFF.

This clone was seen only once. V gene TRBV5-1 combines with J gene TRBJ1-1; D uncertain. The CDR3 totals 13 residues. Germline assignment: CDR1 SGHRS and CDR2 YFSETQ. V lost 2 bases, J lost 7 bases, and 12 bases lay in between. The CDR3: CASSLRGASEAFF. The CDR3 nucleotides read TGCGCCAGCAGCTTACGGGGTGCCAGTGAAGCTTTCTTT.

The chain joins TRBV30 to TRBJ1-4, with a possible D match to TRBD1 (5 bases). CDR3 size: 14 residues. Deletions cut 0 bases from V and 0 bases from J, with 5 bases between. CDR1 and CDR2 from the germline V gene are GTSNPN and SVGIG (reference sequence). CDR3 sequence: CAWSVGATNEKLFF. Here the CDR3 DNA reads TGTGCCTGGAGTGTAGGGGCAACTAATGAAAAACTGTTTTTT.

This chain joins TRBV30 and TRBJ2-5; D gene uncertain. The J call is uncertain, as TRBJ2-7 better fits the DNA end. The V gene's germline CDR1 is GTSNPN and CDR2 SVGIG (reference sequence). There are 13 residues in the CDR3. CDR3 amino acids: CAWSALLGYEQYF. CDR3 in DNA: TGTGCCTGGAGTGCACTGCTAGGCTACGAGCAGTACTTC.

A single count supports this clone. The CDR3 reads CASGQWAGGGNTIYF. CDR3 in DNA: TGTGCCAGTGGCCAATGGGCAGGGGGCGGGAACACCATATATTTT. The chain links TRBV19 to TRBJ1-3; TRBD1 aligns across 8 bases. The CDR3 contains 15 residues. CDR1 is LNHDA, CDR2 SQIVND, per germline (reference sequence). V shed 8 bases and J 7 bases; nucleotides not matched to a gene: 13.

For the CDR3, the DNA is TGTGCCAGCTCACCAGGGGACAACGCCTTCTATGGCTACACCTTC. Its translation is CASSPGDNAFYGYTF. The chain links TRBV18 to TRBJ1-2; D perhaps matches TRBD1 (6 bases). Germline V gives CDR1 KGHSH, CDR2 LQKENI. Trimming pared 2 bases from V and 4 bases from J, leaving 14 bases between. The CDR3 covers 15 residues.

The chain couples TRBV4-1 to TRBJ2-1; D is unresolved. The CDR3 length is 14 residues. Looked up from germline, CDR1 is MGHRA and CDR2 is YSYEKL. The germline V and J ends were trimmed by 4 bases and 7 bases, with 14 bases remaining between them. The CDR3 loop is CASSRNQDRNEQFF. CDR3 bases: TGCGCCAGCAGCCGGAACCAGGATCGTAATGAGCAGTTCTTC.